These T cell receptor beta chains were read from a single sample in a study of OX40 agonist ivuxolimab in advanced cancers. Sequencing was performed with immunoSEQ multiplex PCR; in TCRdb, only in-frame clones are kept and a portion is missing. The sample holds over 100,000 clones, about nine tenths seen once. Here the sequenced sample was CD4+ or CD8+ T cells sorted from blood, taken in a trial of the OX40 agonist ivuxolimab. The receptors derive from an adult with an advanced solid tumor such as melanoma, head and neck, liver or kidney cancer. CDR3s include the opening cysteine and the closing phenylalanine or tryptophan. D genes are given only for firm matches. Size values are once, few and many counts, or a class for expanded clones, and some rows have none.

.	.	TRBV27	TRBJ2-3	CASRGPTDTQYF	TGTGCCAGCAGGGGACCCACAGATACGCAGTATTTT
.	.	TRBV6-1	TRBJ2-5	CASSEFWGLQETQYF	TGTGCCAGCAGTGAATTCTGGGGCTTACAAGAGACCCAGTACTTC
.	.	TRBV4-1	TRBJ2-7	CASSQQGFEQYF	TGCGCCAGCAGCCAGCAGGGTTTCGAGCAGTACTTC
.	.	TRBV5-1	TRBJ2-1	CASSLISLNEQFF	TGCGCCAGCAGCTTGATCTCACTCAATGAGCAGTTCTTC
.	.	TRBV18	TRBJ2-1	CASSPRQETGNEQFF	TGTGCCAGCTCACCACGGCAAGAGACGGGGAATGAGCAGTTCTTC
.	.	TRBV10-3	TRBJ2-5	CAISDQGRGLLTQYF	TGTGCCATCAGTGATCAGGGGCGGGGGCTTTTGACCCAGTACTTC
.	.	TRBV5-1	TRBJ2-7	CASGVNRAYEQYF	TGCGCCAGCGGCGTCAACAGGGCGTACGAGCAGTACTTC
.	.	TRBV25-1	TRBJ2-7	CASSPTRSYEQYF	TGTGCCAGCAGTCCGACTAGAAGCTACGAGCAGTACTTC
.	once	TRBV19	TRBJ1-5	CASSISDYSNQPQHF	TGTGCCAGTAGTATTTCGGACTATAGCAATCAGCCCCAGCATTTT
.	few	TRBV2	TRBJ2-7	CASRTGTSSYEQYF	TGTGCCAGCAGGACCGGGACAAGCTCCTACGAGCAGTACTTC
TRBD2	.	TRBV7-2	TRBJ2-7	CASSILAGISYEQYF	TGTGCCAGCAGCATTCTAGCGGGGATCTCCTACGAGCAGTACTTC
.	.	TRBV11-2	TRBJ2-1	CASSLGLAAYNEQFF	TGTGCCAGCAGCTTAGGATTAGCGGCATACAATGAGCAGTTCTTC
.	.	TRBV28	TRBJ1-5	CASSAYPSNQPQHF	TGTGCCAGCAGTGCGTACCCTAGCAATCAGCCCCAGCATTTT
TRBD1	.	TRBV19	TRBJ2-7	CASSIDAAWTGDTREQYF	TGTGCCAGTAGTATAGATGCGGCCTGGACAGGGGATACTCGGGAGCAGTACTTC
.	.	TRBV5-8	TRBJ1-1	CASSKEGVVGNTEAFF	TGTGCCAGCAGCAAGGAGGGGGTCGTCGGGAACACTGAAGCTTTCTTT
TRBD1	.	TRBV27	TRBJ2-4	CASSRTGLAKNIQYF	TGTGCCAGCAGCCGGACAGGGCTAGCCAAAAACATTCAGTACTTC
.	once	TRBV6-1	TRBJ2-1	CASSERDHSYNEQFF	TGTGCCAGCAGTGAAAGGGACCACTCCTACAATGAGCAGTTCTTC